A selection of T cell receptor beta chains follows, all from one sample in a study of shared clonotypes between healthy human individuals. Sequencing was performed with immunoSEQ multiplex PCR; in TCRdb, only in-frame clones are kept and a portion is missing. The sample yields roughly 550,000 clones, nearly 97% seen once. The sample comprised naive CD8+ T cells sorted from blood. The receptor set was obtained from a woman between 25 and 40 years old in good health. Each CDR3 is given with its conserved first and last residue. D genes are given only for firm matches. Only part of the rows carry a size: once, few, many, or a class if the clone is expanded.

TRBV27	TRBD1	TRBJ2-7	once	TGTGCCAGCAGTTCCGGACAGGGCTACGAGCAGTACTTC	CASSSGQGYEQYF
TRBV28	.	TRBJ2-2	.	TGTGCCAGCAGTTTAACCTGGGACGGGGAGCTGTTTTTT	CASSLTWDGELFF
TRBV18	.	TRBJ2-1	.	TGTGCCAGCTCACCAGCGAGGGAGCCCTACAATGAGCAGTTCTTC	CASSPAREPYNEQFF
TRBV10-1	.	TRBJ2-1	.	TGCGCCAGCAGTGACCCTCTGAATGAGCAGTTCTTC	CASSDPLNEQFF
TRBV7-9	.	TRBJ1-4	.	TGTGCCAGCAGCTTAGGGGGGGCGGAGGATGAAAAACTGTTTTTT	CASSLGGAEDEKLFF
TRBV28	TRBD2	TRBJ2-7	.	TGTGCCAGCAGTTTACTAGCGGGAGCTGGGGCTGACGAGCAGTACTTC	CASSLLAGAGADEQYF
TRBV19	TRBD2	TRBJ2-7	.	TGTGCCAGCCGCGCCTCTAGCGGGGCCTACGAGCAGTACTTC	CASRASSGAYEQYF
TRBV7-6	.	TRBJ1-2	.	TGTGCCAGCAGCTCCCTGGGGCAGGGTGCAAACTATGGCTACACCTTC	CASSSLGQGANYGYTF
TRBV4-1	.	TRBJ2-7	.	TGCGCCAGCAGCCAATTGGACGGCCCCTACGAGCAGTACTTC	CASSQLDGPYEQYF
TRBV9	TRBD2	TRBJ2-5	once	TGTGCCAGCGGCGAGGGACTAGCGGGAGGTGAGACCCAGTACTTC	CASGEGLAGGETQYF
TRBV9	TRBD1	TRBJ1-1	.	TGTGCCAGCACCCTGGGACAGTTGAACACTGAAGCTTTCTTT	CASTLGQLNTEAFF
TRBV4-1	.	TRBJ2-1	.	TGCGCCAGCAGCCAAGATTGGGCGGTAAATGAGCAGTTCTTC	CASSQDWAVNEQFF
TRBV20-1	.	TRBJ2-7	.	TGCAGTGCTAGAGATATATCCGAGCAGTACTTC	CSARDISEQYF
TRBV7-6	TRBD2	TRBJ2-7	.	TGTGCCAGCAGCTTAACTAGCGGGGCCTACGAGCAGTACTTC	CASSLTSGAYEQYF
TRBV9	.	TRBJ2-7	.	TGTGCCAGCAGCGCCGGCGGCTACGAGCAGTACTTC	CASSAGGYEQYF
TRBV2	.	TRBJ1-5	.	TGTGCCAGCAGCCCTGAAGTGGCCAGCAATCAGCCCCAGCATTTT	CASSPEVASNQPQHF
TRBV28	.	TRBJ2-7	.	TGTGCCAGCAACTCCCAGGGGTACGAGCAGTACTTC	CASNSQGYEQYF
TRBV7-9	.	TRBJ2-4	.	TGTGCCAGCAGCTCCGTACCGGGACCTTCCTTAAACATTCAGTACTTC	CASSSVPGPSLNIQYF
TRBV7-2	TRBD2	TRBJ2-7	once	TGTGCCAGCTCCTCCAGCGGGACCTCCTACGAGCAGTACTTC	CASSSSGTSYEQYF
TRBV28	.	TRBJ2-5	once	TGTGCCAGCAGTGATCGTGGAGGGCCGTCCGAACAGTACTTC	CASSDRGGPSEQYF
TRBV5-1	.	TRBJ2-7	.	TGCGCCAGCAGCGTAGGACAGTCCTACGAGCAGTACTTC	CASSVGQSYEQYF
TRBV2	TRBD2	TRBJ2-7	.	TGTGCCAGCAGTGAGAGGGGGACTAGCGGGGAGAGGGACATCTTC	CASSERGTSGERDIF
TRBV27	TRBD2	TRBJ2-7	.	TGTGCCAGCAGTCTGACTAGCGGGAGTTCCGAGCAGTACTTC	CASSLTSGSSEQYF
TRBV7-3	.	TRBJ2-7	.	TGTGCCAGCAGCGAAGGACCCAGCGAGGCACGGGAGCAGTACTTC	CASSEGPSEAREQYF
TRBV28	.	TRBJ2-7	.	TGTGCCAGCAGTTTTTTAGGGTTCGGGTACGAGCAGTACTTC	CASSFLGFGYEQYF
TRBV28	.	TRBJ1-4	.	TGTGCCAGCAGTTTAACCGCAGGGATTTCCACTAATGAAAAACTGTTTTTT	CASSLTAGISTNEKLFF
TRBV28	TRBD1	TRBJ1-4	.	TGTGCCAGCAGTACCCCCGGGACAGGGGGAGTCGCCACTAATGAAAAACTGTTTTTT	CASSTPGTGGVATNEKLFF
TRBV9	.	TRBJ2-1	.	TGTGCCAGCAGCTCCGCCCGGGGCCGACATGAGCAGTTCTTC	CASSSARGRHEQFF
TRBV19	.	TRBJ1-3	.	TGTGCCAGTAGTATAGCCATACACGCGACCGGGAACACCATATATTTT	CASSIAIHATGNTIYF